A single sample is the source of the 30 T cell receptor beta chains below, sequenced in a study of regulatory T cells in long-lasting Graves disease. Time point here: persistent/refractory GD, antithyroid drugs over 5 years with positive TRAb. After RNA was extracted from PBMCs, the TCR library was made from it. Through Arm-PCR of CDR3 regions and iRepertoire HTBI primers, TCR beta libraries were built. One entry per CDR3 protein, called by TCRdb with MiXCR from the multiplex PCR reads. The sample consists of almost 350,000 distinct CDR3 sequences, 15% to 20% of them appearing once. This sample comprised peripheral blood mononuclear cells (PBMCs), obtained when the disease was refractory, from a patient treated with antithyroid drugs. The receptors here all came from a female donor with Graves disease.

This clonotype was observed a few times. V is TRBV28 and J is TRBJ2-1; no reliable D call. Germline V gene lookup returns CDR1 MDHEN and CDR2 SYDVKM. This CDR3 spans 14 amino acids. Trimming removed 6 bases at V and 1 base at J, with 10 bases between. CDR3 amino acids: CASRAGGSYNEQFF. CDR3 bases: TGTGCCAGCAGGGCCGGTGGGTCCTACAATGAGCAGTTCTTC.

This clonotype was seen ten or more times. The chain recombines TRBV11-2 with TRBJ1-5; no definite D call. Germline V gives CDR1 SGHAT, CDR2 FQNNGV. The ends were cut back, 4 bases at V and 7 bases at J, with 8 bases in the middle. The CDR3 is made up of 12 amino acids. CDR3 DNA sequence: TGTGCCAGCAGCTCTTCTCAGCAGCCCCAGCATTTT. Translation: CASSSSQQPQHF.

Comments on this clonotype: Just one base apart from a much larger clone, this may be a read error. CDR3 nucleotide sequence: TGTGCCTGGAGTGCCCCCGACCACAACTATGGCTACACCTTC. Protein: CAWSAPDHNYGYTF. The gene calls are TRBV30 and TRBJ1-2; unclear D gene. The germline CDR1 and CDR2 sequences are GTSNPN and SVGIG (reference sequence). The length of the CDR3 is 14 residues. V was trimmed by 1 base and J by 2 bases, leaving 11 bases between them. The full variable domain, with the rest looked up from reference TRBV30 and TRBJ1-2, is SQTIHQWPATLVQPVGSPLSLECTVEGTSNPNLYWYRQAAGRGLQLLFYSVGIGQISSEVPQNLSASRPQDRQFILSSKKLLLSDSGFYLCAWSAPDHNYGYTFGSGTRLTVV.

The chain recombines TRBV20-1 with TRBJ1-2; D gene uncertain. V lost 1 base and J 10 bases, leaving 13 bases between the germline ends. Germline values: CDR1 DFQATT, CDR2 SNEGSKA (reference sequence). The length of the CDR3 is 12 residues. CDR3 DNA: TGCAGTGCTAGAGGAACGATCCTTGACTACACCTTC. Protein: CSARGTILDYTF.

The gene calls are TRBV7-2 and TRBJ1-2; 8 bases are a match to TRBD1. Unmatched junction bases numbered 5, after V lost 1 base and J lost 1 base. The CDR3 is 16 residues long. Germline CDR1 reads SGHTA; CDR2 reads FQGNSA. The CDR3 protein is CASSLGGQAINYGYTF. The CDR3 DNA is TGTGCCAGCAGCTTAGGGGGACAGGCGATTAACTATGGCTACACCTTC.

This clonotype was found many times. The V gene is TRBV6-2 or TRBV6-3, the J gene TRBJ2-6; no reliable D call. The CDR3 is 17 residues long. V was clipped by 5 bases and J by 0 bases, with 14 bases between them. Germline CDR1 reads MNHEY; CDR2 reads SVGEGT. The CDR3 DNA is TGTGCCAGCAGTGTCAGAATTCCCGGCTCTGGGGCCAACGTCCTGACTTTC. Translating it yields CASSVRIPGSGANVLTF.

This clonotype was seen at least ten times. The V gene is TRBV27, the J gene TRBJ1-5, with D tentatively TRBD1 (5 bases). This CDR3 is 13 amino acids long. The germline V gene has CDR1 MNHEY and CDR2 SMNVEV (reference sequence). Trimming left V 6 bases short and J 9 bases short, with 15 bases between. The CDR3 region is CASSPGAGGPQHF. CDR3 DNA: TGTGCCAGCAGCCCCGGGGCCGGGGGGCCCCAGCATTTT.

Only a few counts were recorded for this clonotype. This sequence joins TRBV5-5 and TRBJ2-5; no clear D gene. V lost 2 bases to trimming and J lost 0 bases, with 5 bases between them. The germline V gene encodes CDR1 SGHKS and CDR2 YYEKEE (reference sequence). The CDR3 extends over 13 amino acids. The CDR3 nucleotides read TGTGCCAGCAGCTTCCAGAACCAAGAGACCCAGTACTTC. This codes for CASSFQNQETQYF.

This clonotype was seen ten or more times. CDR3 sequence reads: CASSFGTGADYGYTF. The DNA for the CDR3 is TGTGCCAGCAGCTTCGGGACAGGGGCGGACTATGGCTACACCTTC. This chain uses TRBV7-8 with TRBJ1-2; 10 nucleotides agree with TRBD1. This CDR3 has 15 amino acids. J was trimmed by 3 bases and V by 3 bases; bases with no gene match: 4. The germline V gene has CDR1 SGHVS and CDR2 FQNEAQ.

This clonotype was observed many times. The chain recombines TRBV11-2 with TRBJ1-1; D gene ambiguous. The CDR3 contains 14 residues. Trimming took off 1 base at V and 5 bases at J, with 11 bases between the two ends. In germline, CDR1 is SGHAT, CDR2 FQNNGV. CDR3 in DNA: TGTGCCAGCAGCTTAGGGGTAGGGCGGACTGAAGCTTTCTTT. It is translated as CASSLGVGRTEAFF.

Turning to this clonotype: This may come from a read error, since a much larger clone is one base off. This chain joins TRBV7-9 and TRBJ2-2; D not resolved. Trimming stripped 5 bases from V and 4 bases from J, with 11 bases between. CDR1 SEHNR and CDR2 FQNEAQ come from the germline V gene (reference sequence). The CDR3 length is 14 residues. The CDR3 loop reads CASSRLFSTGELFF. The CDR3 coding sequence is TGTGCCAGCAGCCGCCTTTTCAGCACCGGGGAGCTGTTTTTT.

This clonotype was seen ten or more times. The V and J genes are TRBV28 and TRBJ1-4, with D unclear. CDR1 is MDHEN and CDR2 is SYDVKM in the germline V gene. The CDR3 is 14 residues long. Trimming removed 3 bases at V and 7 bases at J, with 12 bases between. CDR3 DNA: TGTGCCAGCAGTTTTGGGATACAGCGTGAAAAACTGTTTTTT. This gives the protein CASSFGIQREKLFF.

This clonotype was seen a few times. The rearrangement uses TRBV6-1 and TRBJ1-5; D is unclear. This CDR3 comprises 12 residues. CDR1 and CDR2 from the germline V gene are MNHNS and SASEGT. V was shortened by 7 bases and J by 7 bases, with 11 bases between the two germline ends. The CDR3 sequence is CASTKDRQPQHF. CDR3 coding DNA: TGTGCCAGCACCAAGGACCGGCAGCCCCAGCATTTT.

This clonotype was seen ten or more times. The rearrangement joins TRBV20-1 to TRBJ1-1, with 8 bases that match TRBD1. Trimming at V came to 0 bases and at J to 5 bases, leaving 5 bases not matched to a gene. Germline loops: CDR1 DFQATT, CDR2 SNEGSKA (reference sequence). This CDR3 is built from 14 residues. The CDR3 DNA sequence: TGCAGTGCTAGAGAGAGGACAGGGTGGACTGAAGCTTTCTTT. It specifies CSARERTGWTEAFF.

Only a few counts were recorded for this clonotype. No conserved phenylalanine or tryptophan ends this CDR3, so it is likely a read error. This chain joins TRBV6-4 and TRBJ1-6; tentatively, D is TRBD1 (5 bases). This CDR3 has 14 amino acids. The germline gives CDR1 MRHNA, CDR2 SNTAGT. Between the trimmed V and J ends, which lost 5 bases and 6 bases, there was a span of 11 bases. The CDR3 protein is CASSFHRLNSPLHL. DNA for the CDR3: TGTGCCAGCAGTTTTCACAGGCTTAATTCACCCCTCCACCTT.

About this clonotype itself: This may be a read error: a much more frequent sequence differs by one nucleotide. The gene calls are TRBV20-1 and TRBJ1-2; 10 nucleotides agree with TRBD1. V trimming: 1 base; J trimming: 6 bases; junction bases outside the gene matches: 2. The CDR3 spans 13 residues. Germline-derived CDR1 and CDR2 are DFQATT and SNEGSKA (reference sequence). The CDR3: CSARVGTGDGYTF. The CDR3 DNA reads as TGCAGTGCTAGAGTTGGGACAGGGGATGGCTACACCTTC.

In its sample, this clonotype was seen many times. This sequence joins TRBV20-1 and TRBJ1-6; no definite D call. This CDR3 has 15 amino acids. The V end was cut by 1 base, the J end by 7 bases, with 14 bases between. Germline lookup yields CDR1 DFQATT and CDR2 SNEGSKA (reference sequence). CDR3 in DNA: TGCAGTGCTAGAGGCCGGGTAGGCGGAAATTCACCCCTCCACTTT. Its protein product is CSARGRVGGNSPLHF.

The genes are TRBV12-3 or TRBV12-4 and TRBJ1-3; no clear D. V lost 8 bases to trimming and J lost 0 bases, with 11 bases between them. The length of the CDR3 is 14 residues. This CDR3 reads CASREGFSGNTIYF. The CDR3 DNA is TGTGCCAGCCGCGAAGGCTTCTCTGGAAACACCATATATTTT.

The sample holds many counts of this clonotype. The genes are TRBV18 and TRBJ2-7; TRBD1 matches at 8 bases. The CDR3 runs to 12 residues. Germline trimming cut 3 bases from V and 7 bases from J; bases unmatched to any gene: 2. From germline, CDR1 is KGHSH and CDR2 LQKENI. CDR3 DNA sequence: TGTGCCAGCTCACCGGACAGGGTAGAGCAGTACTTC. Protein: CASSPDRVEQYF. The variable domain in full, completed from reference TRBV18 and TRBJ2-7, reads NAGVMQNPRHLVRRRGQEARLRCSPMKGHSHVYWYRQLPEEGLKFMVYLQKENIIDESGMPKERFSAEFPKEGPSILRIQQVVRGDSAAYFCASSPDRVEQYFGPGTRLTVT.

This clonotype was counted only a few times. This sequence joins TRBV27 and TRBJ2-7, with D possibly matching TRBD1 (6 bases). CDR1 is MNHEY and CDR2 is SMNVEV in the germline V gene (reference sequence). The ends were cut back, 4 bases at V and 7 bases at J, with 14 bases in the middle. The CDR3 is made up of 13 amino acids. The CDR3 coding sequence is TGTGCCAGCAGTTCAACAGGGTGGTGGGAGCAGTACTTC. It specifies CASSSTGWWEQYF.

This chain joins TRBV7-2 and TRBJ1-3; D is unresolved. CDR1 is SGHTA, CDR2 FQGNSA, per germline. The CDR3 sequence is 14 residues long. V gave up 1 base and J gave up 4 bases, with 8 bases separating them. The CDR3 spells CASSLVGQGNTIYF. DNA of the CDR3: TGTGCCAGCAGCTTAGTGGGTCAAGGAAACACCATATATTTT.

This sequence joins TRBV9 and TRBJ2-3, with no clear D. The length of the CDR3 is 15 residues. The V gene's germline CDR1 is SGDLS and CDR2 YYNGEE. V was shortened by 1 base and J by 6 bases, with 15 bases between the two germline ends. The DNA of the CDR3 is TGTGCCAGCAGCGTATTTGCAGGAGAGGCGGATACGCAGTATTTT. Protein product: CASSVFAGEADTQYF.

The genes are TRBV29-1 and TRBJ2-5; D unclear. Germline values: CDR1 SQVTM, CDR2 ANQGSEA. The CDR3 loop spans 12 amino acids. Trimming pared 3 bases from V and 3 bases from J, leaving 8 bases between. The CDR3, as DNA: TGCAGCGTTGACGCTCGGGAAGAGACCCAGTACTTC. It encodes CSVDAREETQYF. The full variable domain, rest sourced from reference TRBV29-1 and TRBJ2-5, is SAVISQKPSRDICQRGTSLTIQCQVDSQVTMMFWYRQQPGQSLTLIATANQGSEATYESGFVIDKFPISRPNLTFSTLTVSNMSPEDSSIYLCSVDAREETQYFGPGTRLLVL.

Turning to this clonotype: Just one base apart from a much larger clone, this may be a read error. This CDR3 is CASSYSGTGSSNQLQHF. Here the CDR3 DNA reads TGTGCCAGCAGTTACTCCGGGACAGGGAGTAGCAATCAGCTCCAGCATTTT. This rearrangement joins TRBV6-4 to TRBJ1-5; TRBD1 matches at 9 bases. CDR3 size: 17 residues. Germline lookup yields CDR1 MRHNA and CDR2 SNTAGT.

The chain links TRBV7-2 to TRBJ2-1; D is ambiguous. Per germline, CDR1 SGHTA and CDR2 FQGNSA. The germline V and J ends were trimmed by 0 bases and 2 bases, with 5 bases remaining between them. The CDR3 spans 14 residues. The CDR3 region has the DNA TGTGCCAGCAGCTTAGCCCCTCCCTACAATGAGCAGTTCTTC. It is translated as CASSLAPPYNEQFF.

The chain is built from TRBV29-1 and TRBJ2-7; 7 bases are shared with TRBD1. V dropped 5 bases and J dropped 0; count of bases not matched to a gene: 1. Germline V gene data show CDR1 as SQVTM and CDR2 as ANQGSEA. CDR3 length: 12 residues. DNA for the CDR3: TGCAGCGTTAGGACAGGCTCCTACGAGCAGTACTTC. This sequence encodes CSVRTGSYEQYF.

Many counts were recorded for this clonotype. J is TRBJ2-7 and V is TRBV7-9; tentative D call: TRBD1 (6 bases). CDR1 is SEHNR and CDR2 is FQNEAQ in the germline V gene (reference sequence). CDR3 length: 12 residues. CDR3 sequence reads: CSIVDRAYEQYF. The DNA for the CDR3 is TGTTCAATCGTGGACAGAGCCTACGAGCAGTACTTC.

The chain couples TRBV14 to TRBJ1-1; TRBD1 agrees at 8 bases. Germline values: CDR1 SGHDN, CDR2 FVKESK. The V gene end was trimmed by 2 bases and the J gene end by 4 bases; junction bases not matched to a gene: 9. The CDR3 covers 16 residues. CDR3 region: CASSQTQLTGGTEAFF. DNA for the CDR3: TGTGCCAGCAGCCAAACCCAACTTACAGGGGGCACTGAAGCTTTCTTT.

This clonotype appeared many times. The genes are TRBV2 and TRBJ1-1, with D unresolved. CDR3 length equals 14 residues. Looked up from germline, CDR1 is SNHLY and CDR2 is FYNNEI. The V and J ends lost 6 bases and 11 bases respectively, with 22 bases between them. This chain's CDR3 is CASSTSVKTTHAFF. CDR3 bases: TGTGCCAGCAGCACTTCGGTCAAGACAACTCACGCTTTCTTT.

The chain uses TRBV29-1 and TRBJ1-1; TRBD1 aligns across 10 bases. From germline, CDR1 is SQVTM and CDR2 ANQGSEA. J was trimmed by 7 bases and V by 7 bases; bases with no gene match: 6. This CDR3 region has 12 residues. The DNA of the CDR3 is TGCAGCGGGAGGACAGGGGGAGGTGAAGCTTTCTTT. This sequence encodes CSGRTGGGEAFF.